Reported below is one T cell receptor beta chain. What it recognizes is unknown. These data are taken from a study of identifying expanded T cells in peripheral blood. Notes on the study in general: Clone count variance between approximately two-week samples rose with total template count. Differentially abundant clones: around 1.1 between replicates, 15 to 17 at approximately 13 days, more than 18 at four.

J was trimmed by 3 bases and V by 9 bases; bases with no gene match: 12. The germline gives CDR1 SNHLY, CDR2 FYNNEI. CDR3 size: 15 residues. Generated by immunoSEQ multiplex PCR, the TCRdb table keeps only in-frame clones and is missing some. The table has 120,000 or so clones, more than 80% seen once. No infections or other immune events were documented during collection. Specimen: blood. The V and J genes are TRBV2 and TRBJ2-3, with 7 bases that match TRBD1. The TCR comes from a person aged 18 to 75 in good health. CDR3 sequence reads: CASPGQRGRTDTQYF. As DNA, the CDR3 is TGTGCCAGTCCGGGACAGCGAGGTAGGACAGATACGCAGTATTTT. Using reference TRBV2 and TRBJ2-3 for the parts outside the CDR3, the full variable domain is EPEVTQTPSHQVTQMGQEVILRCVPISNHLYFYWYRQILGQKVEFLVSFYNNEISEKSEIFDDQFSVERPDGSNFTLKIRSTKLEDSAMYFCASPGQRGRTDTQYFGPGTRLTVL.